The 2 T cell receptor beta chains below come from one sample, sequenced in a study of cytomegalovirus exposure and HLA in healthy donors. The PCR had 60 Vbeta and 13 Jbeta primers. Assay used: immunoSEQ multiplex PCR; TCRdb lists only in-frame clones, some missing. The sample has around 110,000 clones; 50% to 65% are singletons. Material for sequencing was PBMCs. The receptors originated from a woman in her 40s in good health and CMV-seropositive.

The V and J genes are TRBV5-4 and TRBJ2-1, with TRBD2 as a possible D gene (6 bases). Germline values: CDR1 SGHNT, CDR2 YYREEE (reference sequence). The V end lost 6 bases, the J end lost 5 bases, and 18 bases lay between the germline ends. This CDR3 has 15 residues. The CDR3 nucleotides read TGTGCCAGCACCTTTGGTGGGGACTCTGACAATGAGCAGTTCTTC. Translated, it gives CASTFGGDSDNEQFF.

The chain joins TRBV7-2 to TRBJ2-2; perhaps TRBD2 as D (6 bases). V was clipped by 7 bases and J by 5 bases, with 26 bases between them. The length of the CDR3 is 18 residues. CDR1 is SGHTA, CDR2 FQGNSA, per germline. The CDR3 DNA sequence: TGTGCCAGCACTCCCCCTTGGAGGGCAGTCCGAAAGACCGGGGAGCTGTTTTTT. Translated, it gives CASTPPWRAVRKTGELFF.